The entry that follows covers one T cell receptor beta chain sequence. Its antigen remains undetermined. Base qualities are not provided; no much larger clone lies one nucleotide away. Interpreted using the paper, the treatment or condition label stands for: randomized to nivolumab then ipilimumab (arm A) or the reverse (arm B). No trial patient had received prior DNA-damaging chemotherapy. A FACS Aria II flow cytometer was used to sort live CD3+CD8+ cells that were negative for CD19 and CD56 from thawed PBMCs. Samples were obtained from patients with melanoma enrolled in CheckMate 064, a randomized, open-label phase II trial of sequential checkpoint blockade. Peripheral blood mononuclear cells were collected by leukapheresis, purified with Ficoll-Paque, and frozen in human serum with roughly 10% DMSO. Immediately after sorting, the purity of the sorted blood CD3+CD8+ cells was confirmed to be >95%, and DNA was then extracted.

The immunoSEQ Assay was used to immunosequence TCRbeta CDR3 regions from genomic DNA. Before high-throughput sequencing, genomic DNA was amplified using bias-controlled multiplex PCR. The authors' analysis ran thus. To quantify the absolute abundance of each unique TCRbeta CDR3 region, the sequences were collapsed and filtered. Clonality, defined as 1 minus Pielou's evenness, was calculated using only productive rearrangements. A previously published method was used to identify clones with significantly greater frequencies in on-treatment samples than in baseline samples. Imported from immuneACCESS, the table was reduced by TCRdb to in-frame sequences with V and J called. These copies leave out some clones; in studies compared against another copy, an unresolved V gene accounts for under half, and the cause of the remainder is not known. V and J calls and clone size follow that table, whereas D and trimming were derived from the DNA. The sample contains roughly 9,300 clones, about 75% of them found a single time. Clones ranked in the top ten supply about 12% of the sample.

The data were taken from a study of sequential checkpoint blockade in melanoma (dated by TCRdb to about 2019). In the study overall: Patients were randomized 1:1 to first-line nivolumab followed by ipilimumab (arm A) or ipilimumab followed by nivolumab (arm B). Maintenance nivolumab came after each of the two trial sequences. The study at large found these results: The model for predicting response that combines TCR metrics with mutation burden needs to be validated in larger, independent patient cohorts.

The receptor's source is a human donor with melanoma. Source: CD8+ T cells sorted from blood (inferred from file names), taken from a patient given nivolumab and ipilimumab in sequence.

The CDR3 loop reads CASSFGGQETQYF. The nucleotide sequence is TGTGCCAGCAGCTTTGGGGGGCAAGAGACCCAGTACTTC. The chain is made from TRBV13 and TRBJ2-5, with a weak D call of TRBD2 (6 bases match). The CDR3 numbers 13 residues from cysteine through phenylalanine. Here the CDR3 DNA is all that survives: 39 bases in frame from base 1. V loses 3 bases of germline sequence and J loses 2 bases, and the interval between the two ends is 7 bases. The germline V gene (reference sequence) specifies PRHDT as CDR1 and FYEKMQ as CDR2. The reference TRBV13 and TRBJ2-5 proteins fill in what lies around the CDR3, so the full variable domain reads AAGVIQSPRHLIKEKRETATLKCYPIPRHDTVYWYQQGPGQDPQFLISFYEKMQSDKGSIPDRFSAQQFSDYHSELNMSSLELGDSALYFCASSFGGQETQYFGPGTRLLVL.